This passage covers 13 T cell receptor beta chains from one sample sequenced in a study of OX40 agonist ivuxolimab in advanced cancers. Generated by immunoSEQ multiplex PCR, the TCRdb table keeps only in-frame clones and is missing some. The table lists about 69,000 clones, roughly 90% of them singletons. The specimen comprised CD4+ or CD8+ T cells sorted from blood, sampled in a trial of the OX40 agonist ivuxolimab. These TCRs come from an adult with an advanced solid tumor such as melanoma, head and neck, liver or kidney cancer.

This clone is a singleton in its sample. The J gene is TRBJ2-1, the V gene TRBV20-1; D is unresolved. The CDR3 extends over 11 amino acids. Looked up from germline, CDR1 is DFQATT and CDR2 is SNEGSKA (reference sequence). Trimming cost V 3 bases and J 8 bases, with 8 bases left between them. CDR3 amino acids: CSASPAHEQFF. In DNA form, the CDR3 reads TGCAGTGCTAGTCCGGCCCATGAGCAGTTCTTC.

The chain links TRBV5-8 to TRBJ2-2; D call uncertain. This CDR3 spans 13 amino acids. The germline CDR1 and CDR2 sequences are SGHTS and YDEGEE. Deletions cut 4 bases from V and 5 bases from J, with 9 bases between. CDR3 residues: CASSARGTGELFF. The CDR3, as DNA: TGTGCCAGCAGCGCCCGCGGTACCGGGGAGCTGTTTTTT.

V is TRBV15 and J is TRBJ2-3; D not resolved. Per germline, CDR1 LNHNV and CDR2 YYDKDF (reference sequence). Trimming removed 0 bases from V and 2 bases from J, with 12 bases in between. The CDR3 has 16 amino acids. The CDR3 sequence: CATSRDSRWNTDTQYF. The CDR3 region has the DNA TGTGCCACCAGCAGAGATTCTAGGTGGAACACAGATACGCAGTATTTT.

The chain links TRBV15 to TRBJ2-2; possibly TRBD2 for D (6 bases). CDR1 LNHNV and CDR2 YYDKDF come from the germline V gene (reference sequence). This CDR3 is built from 15 residues. V lost 1 base to trimming and J lost 2 bases, with 8 bases between them. CDR3 in DNA: TGTGCCACCAGCAGAGGGGGGGACAACACCGGGGAGCTGTTTTTT. Its translation is CATSRGGDNTGELFF.

The count of this clone is one. The chain links TRBV21-1 to TRBJ2-1; the table's D gene call, TRBD2, was not cross checked with the DNA. TRBV21-1 is deemed a pseudogene. CDR3 size: 13 residues. CDR3 in amino acids: CASSKGLGNEQFF. Here the CDR3 DNA reads TGTGCCAGCAGCAAAGGGCTAGGAAATGAGCAGTTCTTC.

The chain employs TRBV11-3 and TRBJ2-5, with 7 bases fitting TRBD2. Germline lookup yields CDR1 SGHNT and CDR2 YENEEA. The CDR3 has 14 amino acids. V was pared by 5 bases and J by 4 bases, with 7 bases of the junction left unmatched. CDR3 region: CASSPGTTLETQYF. CDR3 DNA: TGTGCCAGCAGCCCCGGGACTACACTAGAGACCCAGTACTTC.

CDR3 sequence: CASSPGTTQQRVQYF. The CDR3 coding sequence is TGTGCCAGCAGCCCCGGGACGACCCAACAACGGGTTCAGTACTTC. The chain uses TRBV2 and TRBJ2-4; D is perhaps TRBD1 or TRBD2 (5 bases each). The length of the CDR3 is 15 residues. V was shortened by 6 bases and J by 11 bases, with 23 bases between the two germline ends. CDR1 and CDR2 (germline): SNHLY, FYNNEI.

The chain joins TRBV11-3 to TRBJ2-1; perhaps D is TRBD1 or TRBD2 (7 bases each). The V gene lost 5 bases and the J gene lost 6 bases, with 17 bases spanning the gap. This CDR3 spans 15 amino acids. Germline values: CDR1 SGHNT, CDR2 YENEEA. CDR3 coding DNA: TGTGCCAGCAGCCTTAGGGGGCGGGAGTCCAATGAGCAGTTCTTC. Its protein product is CASSLRGRESNEQFF.

CDR3 residues: CASSWSGAEFF. In DNA form, the CDR3 reads TGTGCCAGCAGTTGGAGCGGCGCGGAGTTCTTC. V is TRBV6-6 and J is TRBJ2-1; the D gene is possibly TRBD2 (5 bases). From germline, CDR1 is MNHNY and CDR2 SVGAGI (reference sequence). Deletions cut 4 bases from V and 14 bases from J, with 12 bases between. The CDR3 has 11 residues.

The V gene is TRBV28, the J gene TRBJ1-4, with a tentative D call TRBD1 (5 bases). Looked up from germline, CDR1 is MDHEN and CDR2 is SYDVKM. The CDR3 length is 15 residues. Trimming removed 7 bases at V and 11 bases at J, with 23 bases between. This CDR3 is CASTPDGGGGWKLFF. Here the CDR3 DNA reads TGTGCCAGCACCCCAGATGGCGGGGGAGGCTGGAAACTGTTTTTT. Supplemented by reference TRBV28 and TRBJ1-4, the full variable domain reads DVKVTQSSRYLVKRTGEKVFLECVQDMDHENMFWYRQDPGLGLRLIYFSYDVKMKEKGDIPEGYSVSREKKERFSLILESASTNQTSMYLCASTPDGGGGWKLFFGSGTQLSVL.

V is TRBV5-1 and J is TRBJ2-2; D not certain. The CDR3 length is 11 residues. Deletions cut 1 base from V and 8 bases from J, with 3 bases between. In germline, CDR1 is SGHRS, CDR2 YFSETQ. CDR3 residues: CASSLSGELFF. The CDR3 DNA follows: TGCGCCAGCAGCTTGTCTGGGGAGCTGTTTTTT.

In its sample, this clone was seen once. This rearrangement joins TRBV25-1 to TRBJ2-3; D not certain. V was shortened by 7 bases and J by 6 bases, with 11 bases between the two germline ends. Per the germline V gene, CDR1 is MGHDK and CDR2 is SYGVNS. This CDR3 contains 12 residues. The CDR3 DNA sequence: TGTGCCAGCAAGGGATACGGGGATACGCAGTATTTT. Translation gives CASKGYGDTQYF. The full variable domain, completed using reference TRBV25-1 and TRBJ2-3, is EADIYQTPRYLVIGTGKKITLECSQTMGHDKMYWYQQDPGMELHLIHYSYGVNSTEKGDLSSESTVSRIRTEHFPLTLESARPSHTSQYLCASKGYGDTQYFGPGTRLTVL.

The genes are TRBV13 and TRBJ2-1, with D maybe TRBD2 (6 bases). Germline lookup yields CDR1 PRHDT and CDR2 FYEKMQ (reference sequence). V was clipped by 5 bases and J by 5 bases, with 10 bases between them. The CDR3 sequence is 13 residues long. The CDR3 DNA follows: TGTGCCAGCAGCGGAGCGGGTCACAATGAGCAGTTCTTC. Protein: CASSGAGHNEQFF.